These 7 T cell receptor beta chains were sequenced from one sample in a study of shared clonotypes between healthy human individuals. Sequencing was performed with immunoSEQ multiplex PCR; in TCRdb, only in-frame clones are kept and a portion is missing. The sample lists around 610,000 clones, roughly 95% occurring once. The naive CD8 population came from CD45RO-negative cells selected for CCR7, without terminally differentiated effector memory CD45RA+ cells. The sequenced material came from naive CD8+ T cells sorted from blood. Source of these receptors: a woman in her twenties or thirties in good health.

This clone appeared a single time. The chain recombines TRBV14 with TRBJ2-1, with 9 bases identical to TRBD2. The trim removed 4 bases at V and 3 bases at J, leaving 7 bases unmatched. The length of the CDR3 is 16 residues. CDR1 is SGHDN and CDR2 is FVKESK in the germline V gene. The CDR3: CASSLLAGVVYNEQFF. The CDR3 DNA reads TGTGCCAGCAGCCTTTTAGCGGGAGTGGTCTACAATGAGCAGTTCTTC.

The CDR3 bases are TGTGCCAGCAGTTACTCCATGGAGCCCGAGACCCAGTACTTC. This encodes CASSYSMEPETQYF. The rearrangement joins TRBV6-5 to TRBJ2-5; D unclear. V lost 0 bases and J lost 5, with 10 bases in between. CDR3 length: 14 residues. Germline V gene sequence: CDR1 MNHEY, CDR2 SVGAGI.

The chain combines TRBV5-6 with TRBJ2-7; D ambiguous. Per the germline V gene, CDR1 is SGHDT and CDR2 is YYEEEE. Trimming removed 4 bases at V and 2 bases at J, with 13 bases between. The CDR3 spans 14 residues. CDR3 protein: CASSHTERPYEQYF. The DNA of the CDR3 is TGTGCCAGCAGCCATACAGAGAGGCCCTACGAGCAGTACTTC.

The rearrangement links TRBV4-1 to TRBJ1-4, with D uncertain. Germline V lookup: CDR1 MGHRA, CDR2 YSYEKL. Trimming removed 1 base from V and 13 bases from J, with 10 bases in between. The CDR3 is made up of 12 amino acids. CDR3 DNA: TGCGCCAGCAGCCAAGGAGGAGAATCACTGTTTTTT. Translating gives CASSQGGESLFF.

The rearrangement joins TRBV5-1 to TRBJ1-1; TRBD1 is a possible D gene (6 bases). The ends were cut back, 2 bases at V and 5 bases at J, with 13 bases in the middle. The length of the CDR3 is 14 residues. Germline CDR1 is SGHRS and CDR2 is YFSETQ. This CDR3 reads CASSLGGARTEAFF. The CDR3 DNA is TGCGCCAGCAGCTTAGGGGGGGCACGAACTGAAGCTTTCTTT. Combining the CDR3 with reference TRBV5-1 and TRBJ1-1 gives the whole variable domain KAGVTQTPRYLIKTRGQQVTLSCSPISGHRSVSWYQQTPGQGLQFLFEYFSETQRNKGNFPGRFSGRQFSNSRSEMNVSTLELGDSALYLCASSLGGARTEAFFGQGTRLTVV.

V is TRBV27 and J is TRBJ2-7, with 14 bases identical to TRBD2. The CDR3 has 18 residues. Germline V lookup: CDR1 MNHEY, CDR2 SMNVEV (reference sequence). V gave up 5 bases and J gave up 0 bases; unmatched junction bases: 9. The CDR3, as DNA: TGTGCCAGCAGTCCACCGGGACTAGCGGGAGCTTCCTCCTACGAGCAGTACTTC. Translating gives CASSPPGLAGASSYEQYF.

V usage is TRBV11-1 and J usage is TRBJ2-7; a weak D match, TRBD2 (6 bases). Germline assignment: CDR1 SGHAT and CDR2 FQDESV (reference sequence). V lost 1 base and J 2 bases, leaving 12 bases between the germline ends. This CDR3 has 15 residues. The CDR3 coding sequence is TGTGCCAGCAGCTTAGATCGCGGGAACCCCTACGAGCAGTACTTC. Translation gives CASSLDRGNPYEQYF.